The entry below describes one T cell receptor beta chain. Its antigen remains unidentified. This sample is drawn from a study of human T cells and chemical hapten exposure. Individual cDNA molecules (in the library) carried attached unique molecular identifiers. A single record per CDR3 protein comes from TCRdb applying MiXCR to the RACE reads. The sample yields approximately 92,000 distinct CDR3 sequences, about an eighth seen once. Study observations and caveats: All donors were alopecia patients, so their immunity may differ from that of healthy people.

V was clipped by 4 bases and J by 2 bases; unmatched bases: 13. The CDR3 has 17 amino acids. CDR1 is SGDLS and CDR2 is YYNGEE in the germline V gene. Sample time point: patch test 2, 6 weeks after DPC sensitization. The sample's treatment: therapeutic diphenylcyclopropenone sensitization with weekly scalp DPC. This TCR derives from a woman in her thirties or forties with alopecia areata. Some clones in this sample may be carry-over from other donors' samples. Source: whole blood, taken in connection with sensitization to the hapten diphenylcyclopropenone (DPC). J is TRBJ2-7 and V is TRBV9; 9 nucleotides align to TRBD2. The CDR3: CASSPTPGTSRPYEQYF. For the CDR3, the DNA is TGTGCCAGCAGCCCTACCCCAGGGACTAGCCGTCCCTACGAGCAGTACTTC.